Sequencing of this T cell receptor beta chain was carried out in a study of tumor-infiltrating lymphocytes in primary liver carcinoma. In the study overall: The tumors ranged from roughly 4 to 11 cm across and fell within stage T1-T3 N0M0.

Regarding this clonotype: The antigen is unknown. The CDR3 end shows no conserved phenylalanine or tryptophan, and so a read error is likely.

Study outcomes and limitations: Blood fell significantly below tumors in its top-250-clone fraction (p = 0.039).

They got blood RNA out of unsorted whole blood and also pulled out germline DNA. Germline lookup yields CDR1 MDHEN and CDR2 SYDVKM. The length of the CDR3 is 15 residues. V gave up 7 bases and J gave up 0 bases; unmatched junction bases: 6. The authors made TCR beta cDNA from around 500 ng total RNA with a constant-region primer. ARM-PCR, slightly modified, supplied the TCR beta libraries through three nested multiplex PCR rounds. It was with TRBV1-TRBV30 forward primers and a C-beta reverse primer that the first two PCR rounds were run, at approximately 10 cycles each. TCRdb ran MiXCR on the multiplex PCR reads and lists one entry per CDR3 protein. The table records 320,000 or so distinct CDR3 sequences, 55% to 65% of them present only once.

The chain joins TRBV28 to TRBJ1-5; 7 bases agree with TRBD1. Input material: peripheral blood. This receptor was identified in a middle-aged man with primary liver carcinoma and hepatitis B virus infection. CDR3 residues: CASKEGANSNQPQHS. In nucleotides, the CDR3 is TGTGCCAGCAAGGAGGGGGCGAATAGCAATCAGCCCCAGCATTCT.